This TCR beta chain was observed in a study of cytomegalovirus exposure and HLA in healthy donors. PCR used 60 Vbeta primers and 13 Jbeta primers. Assay used: immunoSEQ multiplex PCR; TCRdb lists only in-frame clones, some missing. The profile shows approximately 140,000 clones, around 72% of them singletons. Looked up from germline, CDR1 is SEHNR and CDR2 is FQNEAQ (reference sequence). This CDR3 is built from 16 residues. With 2 bases clipped from V and 5 bases from J, the junction kept 8 bases outside the gene matches. The sequence was collected from a woman in her thirties or forties in good health and CMV-seronegative. V gene TRBV7-9 combines with J gene TRBJ2-1, with TRBD1 matching 8 bases. The sequencing sample was made of PBMCs. The CDR3 DNA reads TGTGCCAGCAGCTTACCCCAGGGGGCAGGGGACAATGAGCAGTTCTTC. As protein: CASSLPQGAGDNEQFF.